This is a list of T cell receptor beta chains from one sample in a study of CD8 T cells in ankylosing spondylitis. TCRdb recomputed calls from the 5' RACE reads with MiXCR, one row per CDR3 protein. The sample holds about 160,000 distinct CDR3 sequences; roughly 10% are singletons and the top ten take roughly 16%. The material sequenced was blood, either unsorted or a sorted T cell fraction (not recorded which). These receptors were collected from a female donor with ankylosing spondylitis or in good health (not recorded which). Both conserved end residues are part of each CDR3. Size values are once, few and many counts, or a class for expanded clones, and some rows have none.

CDR3: CASSFAGTGREQFF
V: TRBV12-3/TRBV12-4
size: many

CDR3: CASSVEGDSYGQYF
V: TRBV9
size: many

CDR3: CASSYSPGGNEQFF
V: TRBV6-2/TRBV6-3
size: -

CDR3: CASRDGGSGSYEQYF
V: TRBV7-9
size: few

CDR3: CASSVEGLGQETQYF
V: TRBV9
size: -

CDR3: CASSSLLGSVYEQYF
V: TRBV6-2/TRBV6-3
size: -

CDR3: CASSSQPSSYNEQFF
V: TRBV27
size: few

CDR3: CASSPPVVGGTGELFF
V: TRBV9
size: few

CDR3: CATSDQEIPGQETDTQYF
V: TRBV24-1
size: few

CDR3: CASSLWASPYNEQFF
V: TRBV7-8
size: -

CDR3: CASSQDGGEDGPLHF
V: TRBV4-3
size: few

CDR3: CASSGTGVDEQFF
V: TRBV25-1
size: -

CDR3: CASSQVGQGASDTQYF
V: TRBV3-1
size: few

CDR3: CASSATGKGGTEAFF
V: TRBV9
size: -

CDR3: CASSQEISLAGNEQFF
V: TRBV4-3
size: -

CDR3: CASSADTGTANSPLHF
V: TRBV9
size: few

CDR3: CASSFSPPTDTQYF
V: TRBV7-6
size: many

CDR3: CASSILGETDTQYF
V: TRBV19
size: -

CDR3: CASSLVRDRTTEQYF
V: TRBV7-6
size: few

CDR3: CASSAPGLAGGGELFF
V: TRBV27
size: -

CDR3: CASSYVNYNEQFF
V: TRBV6-2/TRBV6-3
size: few

CDR3: CSVYSYEQYF
V: TRBV29-1
size: many

CDR3: CASSLDSHYGYTF
V: TRBV18
size: -

CDR3: CASGKGREQFF
V: TRBV14
size: -

CDR3: CASSTLIQETQYF
V: TRBV12-3/TRBV12-4
size: -

CDR3: CASTPHGTSGNERFF
V: TRBV7-2
size: few

CDR3: CASSRSSGRSPDTQYF
V: TRBV7-6
size: few

CDR3: CASSLSSTDTQYF
V: TRBV12-3/TRBV12-4
size: few

CDR3: CASSPRGGAARDTQYF
V: TRBV4-3
size: -

CDR3: CASSVSPEDRISTEQYF
V: TRBV9
size: many

CDR3: CASRSGGSTEAFF
V: TRBV9
size: -

CDR3: CASSEGTDTQYF
V: TRBV7-6
size: many

CDR3: CASSSGGTSVENDEQFF
V: TRBV12-3/TRBV12-4
size: few

CDR3: CASSLLAGGTDTQYF
V: TRBV28
size: many

CDR3: CATSPTGANSGANVLTF
V: TRBV15
size: -

CDR3: CASSDGTPGNTIYF
V: TRBV10-1
size: many

CDR3: CASSEEEGYTDTQYF
V: TRBV2
size: many

CDR3: CASSLTGDGANVLTF
V: TRBV27
size: -

CDR3: CASSFGSQGGGSYEQYF
V: TRBV13
size: few

CDR3: CASSLDSGRPNEQYF
V: TRBV7-2
size: few

CDR3: CASTTRVGLTYNEQFF
V: TRBV5-6
size: few

CDR3: CASSYPGLADGNEQFF
V: TRBV7-9
size: many

CDR3: CASSHEDRGSYEQYF
V: TRBV4-1
size: -

CDR3: CASSQGNLPKDEQYF
V: TRBV4-3
size: few